This TCR beta chain was sequenced for a study of cytomegalovirus exposure and HLA in healthy donors. Overall study context: Samples from HLA-typed donors yielded around 85 million unique TCRs in an early data release.

With respect to this clone: Its antigen is undetermined.

It was with 60 Vbeta and 13 Jbeta primers that the PCR ran. Profiling relied on immunoSEQ multiplex PCR, and the TCRdb table lists in-frame clones only, not all of them. The sample contains about 260,000 clones, approximately 84% of which appear only once. The germline V and J ends were trimmed by 6 bases and 6 bases, with 12 bases remaining between them. The germline gives CDR1 SGHTA, CDR2 FQGTGA. There are 13 residues in the CDR3. General study findings and limits: Productive rates of about 87% or about 30% were seen for most TCR beta V segments in an earlier analysis.

The chain links TRBV7-3 to TRBJ2-1; TRBD2 is a possible D gene (5 bases). Sample: PBMCs. This clonotype was obtained from a woman aged 40 to 50 in good health and CMV-seropositive. The CDR3 loop is CASSTHRGNEQFF. The CDR3 DNA reads as TGTGCCAGCAGTACACACCGGGGCAATGAGCAGTTCTTC.